These 13 T cell receptor beta chains originate from one sample sequenced in a study of OX40 agonist ivuxolimab in advanced cancers. Assay used: immunoSEQ multiplex PCR; TCRdb lists only in-frame clones, some missing. The sample holds about 53,000 clones, approximately 92% seen once. Here the sequenced sample was CD4+ or CD8+ T cells sorted from blood, taken in a trial of the OX40 agonist ivuxolimab. These receptors originate from an adult with an advanced solid tumor such as melanoma, head and neck, liver or kidney cancer.

The chain recombines TRBV5-4 with TRBJ2-7; 12 nucleotides line up with TRBD1. Looked up from germline, CDR1 is SGHNT and CDR2 is YYREEE (reference sequence). The CDR3 loop spans 16 amino acids. V was pared by 1 base and J by 4 bases, with 6 bases of the junction left unmatched. For the CDR3, the DNA is TGTGCCAGCAGCTTGCCCCCGGGACAGGGGGCATACGAGCAGTACTTC. Translating it yields CASSLPPGQGAYEQYF.

This clone has more than one count but fewer than ten. J is TRBJ2-1 and V is TRBV4-2, with D possibly called TRBD1 or TRBD2 (5 bases each). In germline, CDR1 is LGHNA, CDR2 YNFKEQ. Deletions cut 3 bases from V and 7 bases from J, with 25 bases between. This CDR3 contains 18 residues. The CDR3 loop is CASSQLDPPSRDLNEQFF. For the CDR3, the DNA is TGTGCCAGCAGCCAGTTAGACCCCCCTAGCAGGGACCTTAATGAGCAGTTCTTC.

CDR3 sequence: CASRSRLSATNEKLFF. CDR3 nucleotides: TGTGCCAGCAGGTCCAGGCTCAGTGCAACTAATGAAAAACTGTTTTTT. The J gene is TRBJ1-4, the V gene TRBV6-6, with D unresolved. Per the germline V gene, CDR1 is MNHNY and CDR2 is SVGAGI (reference sequence). The CDR3 is 16 amino acids. V was pared by 6 bases and J by 0 bases, with 14 bases between.

V and J are TRBV6-5 and TRBJ1-4, with 11 bases fitting TRBD1. V lost 6 bases and J lost 8; bases outside the gene matches: 2. Germline V gene data show CDR1 as MNHEY and CDR2 as SVGAGI. The CDR3 has 13 amino acids. CDR3 sequence reads: CASSRDRGEKLFF. CDR3 in DNA: TGTGCCAGCAGCCGGGACAGGGGGGAAAAACTGTTTTTT.

The chain is built from TRBV19 and TRBJ1-1; D is undetermined. Per germline, CDR1 LNHDA and CDR2 SQIVND (reference sequence). Trimming took off 3 bases at V and 1 base at J, with 9 bases between the two ends. CDR3 length: 14 residues. CDR3 region: CASSIWGGNTEAFF. The CDR3 DNA reads as TGTGCCAGTAGTATCTGGGGAGGGAACACTGAAGCTTTCTTT. The full variable domain, in which reference TRBV19 and TRBJ1-1 provide the parts outside the CDR3, is DGGITQSPKYLFRKEGQNVTLSCEQNLNHDAMYWYRQDPGQGLRLIYYSQIVNDFQKGDIAEGYSVSREKKESFPLTVTSAQKNPTAFYLCASSIWGGNTEAFFGQGTRLTVV.

This clone appeared a single time. V and J are TRBV4-2 and TRBJ1-2; a weak D match, TRBD1 (5 bases). The ends were cut back, 5 bases at V and 3 bases at J, with 13 bases in the middle. The germline CDR1 and CDR2 sequences are LGHNA and YNFKEQ. The CDR3 loop spans 14 amino acids. CDR3 sequence: CASSLAGGDYGYTF. Here the CDR3 DNA reads TGTGCCAGCAGCTTGGCCGGGGGTGACTATGGCTACACCTTC.

The gene calls are TRBV7-9 and TRBJ2-5; D is perhaps TRBD1 (6 bases). Germline V gene lookup returns CDR1 SEHNR and CDR2 FQNEAQ (reference sequence). V was trimmed by 2 bases and J by 1 base, leaving 11 bases between them. This CDR3 is 15 amino acids long. The CDR3: CASSLLAGVQETQYF. DNA of the CDR3: TGTGCCAGCAGCTTATTGGCAGGGGTCCAAGAGACCCAGTACTTC.

This clone was detected only once. The gene calls are TRBV20-1 and TRBJ2-3; D is uncertain. Per germline, CDR1 DFQATT and CDR2 SNEGSKA (reference sequence). The CDR3 spans 11 residues. V was trimmed by 2 bases and J by 6 bases, leaving 6 bases between them. The CDR3 loop reads CSARFGDTQYF. For the CDR3, the DNA is TGCAGTGCTAGATTCGGCGATACGCAGTATTTT.

The chain combines TRBV6-4 with TRBJ2-1; D possibly uses TRBD1 or TRBD2 (5 bases each). The germline V gene has CDR1 MRHNA and CDR2 SNTAGT. Trimming shortened V by 0 bases and J by 9 bases, and 9 bases separated the two germline ends. The CDR3 is 13 residues long. The CDR3 nucleotides are TGTGCCAGCAGTGACTCGAGTGGGGGTGAGCAGTTCTTC. Encoded protein: CASSDSSGGEQFF.

This clone appeared once. CDR3 region: CASTYSGGAGETQYF. For the CDR3, the DNA is TGTGCCAGCACCTATAGCGGGGGGGCCGGAGAGACCCAGTACTTC. The chain employs TRBV6-1 and TRBJ2-5; the match to TRBD2 covers 11 bases. The CDR3 spans 15 residues. Germline lookup yields CDR1 MNHNS and CDR2 SASEGT. V shed 7 bases and J 4 bases; nucleotides not matched to a gene: 8.

V usage is TRBV5-1 and J usage is TRBJ2-6, with D perhaps matching TRBD1 (7 bases). The germline gives CDR1 SGHRS, CDR2 YFSETQ. The CDR3 extends over 17 amino acids. Trimming pared 3 bases from V and 0 bases from J, leaving 13 bases between. CDR3 amino acids: CASSSGGIDSGANVLTF. CDR3 in DNA: TGCGCCAGCAGCTCAGGGGGGATAGACTCTGGGGCCAACGTCCTGACTTTC. Together with reference TRBV5-1 and TRBJ2-6, the CDR3 gives the full variable domain: KAGVTQTPRYLIKTRGQQVTLSCSPISGHRSVSWYQQTPGQGLQFLFEYFSETQRNKGNFPGRFSGRQFSNSRSEMNVSTLELGDSALYLCASSSGGIDSGANVLTFGAGSRLTVL.

V usage is TRBV6-5 and J usage is TRBJ1-1; D is possibly TRBD1 (5 bases). Trimming stripped 7 bases from V and 4 bases from J, with 16 bases between. The CDR3 length is 14 residues. CDR1 is MNHEY and CDR2 is SVGAGI in the germline V gene. The CDR3: CASTVRGGGTEAFF. The DNA of the CDR3 is TGTGCCAGCACCGTGAGGGGAGGAGGCACTGAAGCTTTCTTT.

Only one count was recorded for this clone. The chain has TRBV25-1 and TRBJ1-1; D is uncertain. CDR1 MGHDK and CDR2 SYGVNS come from the germline V gene. This CDR3 is built from 15 residues. Between the trimmed V and J ends, which lost 3 bases and 3 bases, there was a span of 14 bases. The CDR3 here is CASSDTRLYHTEAFF. CDR3 bases: TGTGCCAGCAGTGATACCCGACTCTATCACACTGAAGCTTTCTTT.